Presented here are 13 T cell receptor beta chains from one specimen sequenced in a study. MiXCR was run by TCRdb on the 5' RACE reads, yielding one entry per CDR3 protein. The sample shows about 54,000 distinct CDR3 sequences, roughly 17% of them seen only once. The sample was naive CD4+ T cells sorted from blood. The subset: naive CD4+ T cells, CD4+CD45RA+CD25-. These receptors all come from a female donor with breast cancer.

There are many counts of this clonotype. J is TRBJ2-4 and V is TRBV5-1, with D perhaps matching TRBD2 (5 bases). The V gene's germline CDR1 is SGHRS and CDR2 YFSETQ. CDR3 length equals 15 residues. Trimming shortened V by 4 bases and J by 0 bases, and 11 bases separated the two germline ends. The CDR3 region is CASSPRTLAKNIQYF. The CDR3 DNA follows: TGCGCCAGCAGCCCTCGGACTCTAGCCAAAAACATTCAGTACTTC.

In regard to this clonotype: Here the CDR3 omits its conserved ending phenylalanine or tryptophan, so a read error is the likely source. This chain joins TRBV6-5 and TRBJ1-5; TRBD1 is a possible D gene (6 bases). This CDR3 spans 15 amino acids. In germline, CDR1 is MNHEY, CDR2 SVGAGI. The V end was cut by 5 bases, the J end by 4 bases, with 15 bases between. In DNA, the CDR3 is TGTGCCAGCAGTGAAAATCAGGGGTGGAATCAGCCCCAGCATTTA. Amino acids: CASSENQGWNQPQHL.

This clonotype appeared a few times. The gene calls are TRBV6-2 or TRBV6-3 and TRBJ2-7; the D gene could be TRBD1 or TRBD2 (5 bases each). CDR1 and CDR2 (germline): MNHEY, SVGEGT. The CDR3 runs to 15 residues. The V and J ends lost 5 bases and 3 bases respectively, with 17 bases between them. CDR3 nucleotide sequence: TGTGCCAGCAGTACCCGGGACGGGGTTGGCTACGAGCAGTACTTC. Protein sequence: CASSTRDGVGYEQYF.

This clonotype was detected once. J is TRBJ1-4 and V is TRBV10-3; D is perhaps TRBD1 (5 bases). This CDR3 is built from 14 residues. Germline V gene lookup returns CDR1 ENHRY and CDR2 SYGVKD. V was pared by 5 bases and J by 8 bases, with 15 bases between. The CDR3 protein is CAISTRRGEEKLFF. CDR3 nucleotides: TGTGCCATCAGTACGCGAAGGGGTGAAGAAAAACTGTTTTTT.

This clonotype was counted only a few times. The chain employs TRBV29-1 and TRBJ1-3; 7 nucleotides match TRBD1. Germline lookup yields CDR1 SQVTM and CDR2 ANQGSEA. The length of the CDR3 is 14 residues. Unmatched junction bases numbered 5, after V lost 4 bases and J lost 2 bases. The CDR3 DNA sequence: TGCAGCGTTGGAGCAGGGGGGACTGGAAACACCATATATTTT. It is translated as CSVGAGGTGNTIYF. The whole variable domain, remainder taken from reference TRBV29-1 and TRBJ1-3, is SAVISQKPSRDICQRGTSLTIQCQVDSQVTMMFWYRQQPGQSLTLIATANQGSEATYESGFVIDKFPISRPNLTFSTLTVSNMSPEDSSIYLCSVGAGGTGNTIYFGEGSWLTVV.

With respect to this clonotype: This sequence may be a read error, since a much larger clone differs from it by one base. The V and J genes are TRBV11-2 and TRBJ2-1, with 7 bases aligning to TRBD2. The junction had 8 bases not matched to a gene; V was cut back by 3 bases and J by 12 bases. The CDR3 contains 13 residues. The germline gives CDR1 SGHAT, CDR2 FQNNGV. Here the CDR3 DNA reads TGTGCCAGCAGCTTGCCGAGCGGGATCGGGCAGTTCTTC. This encodes CASSLPSGIGQFF.

This chain joins TRBV29-1 and TRBJ2-7, with D tentatively TRBD2 (5 bases). The germline gives CDR1 SQVTM, CDR2 ANQGSEA. Trimming left V 6 bases short and J 6 bases short, with 15 bases between. The CDR3 has 12 amino acids. The chain's CDR3 is CSVLGGAGEQYF. The CDR3 bases are TGCAGCGTGTTAGGAGGAGCTGGCGAGCAGTACTTC.

The rearrangement joins TRBV7-2 to TRBJ2-2; 11 bases agree with TRBD2. Per the germline V gene, CDR1 is SGHTA and CDR2 is FQGNSA. CDR3 length equals 18 residues. The J segment lost 0 bases and the V segment lost 2 bases, leaving 5 bases of the junction unmatched. This CDR3 is CASSLLAGGGANTGELFF. As DNA, the CDR3 is TGTGCCAGCAGCTTACTAGCGGGAGGAGGAGCGAACACCGGGGAGCTGTTTTTT.

This clonotype has a handful of counts. The V call is TRBV15, the J call TRBJ2-4, with D tentatively TRBD2 (5 bases). The CDR3 has 13 amino acids. Germline V CDR1 and CDR2: LNHNV, YYDKDF (reference sequence). Trimming took 5 bases from V and 10 from J, leaving 15 bases between them. The CDR3 loop reads CATSAGLREIQYF. CDR3 nucleotides: TGTGCCACCAGCGCTGGACTGAGAGAGATTCAGTACTTC.

Note on this clonotype: Just one base apart from a much larger clone, this may be a read error. The CDR3 protein is CVSSPRELAGYNEQFF. The CDR3 region has the DNA TGTGTCAGCAGCCCTCGTGAACTAGCGGGCTACAATGAGCAGTTCTTC. This chain links TRBV4-2 with TRBJ2-1, with 9 bases aligning to TRBD2. The CDR3 extends over 16 amino acids. Germline V gene data show CDR1 as LGHNA and CDR2 as YNFKEQ.

There are a few counts of this clonotype. The J gene is TRBJ2-1, the V gene TRBV20-1; D is unresolved. Germline V CDR1 and CDR2: DFQATT, SNEGSKA (reference sequence). V lost 3 bases to trimming and J lost 3 bases, with 9 bases between them. The CDR3 runs to 13 residues. The CDR3 loop is CSARLFVYNEQFF. DNA of the CDR3: TGCAGTGCTAGGCTGTTTGTCTACAATGAGCAGTTCTTC.

This clonotype was seen at least ten times. The chain joins TRBV5-1 to TRBJ2-3; D unresolved. This CDR3 is built from 14 residues. Trimming took off 1 base at V and 0 bases at J, with 6 bases between the two ends. The germline gives CDR1 SGHRS, CDR2 YFSETQ. CDR3 DNA sequence: TGCGCCAGCAGCTTGTCGGGTAGCACAGATACGCAGTATTTT. It specifies CASSLSGSTDTQYF.

There are many counts of this clonotype. The chain has TRBV7-8 and TRBJ2-3, with 11 bases identical to TRBD2. This CDR3 has 16 amino acids. The germline gives CDR1 SGHVS, CDR2 FQNEAQ. V trimming: 1 base; J trimming: 4 bases; junction bases outside the gene matches: 4. The CDR3 loop is CASSLEGLAAADTQYF. Written as DNA, the CDR3 is TGTGCCAGCAGCTTAGAGGGACTAGCGGCTGCAGATACGCAGTATTTT.